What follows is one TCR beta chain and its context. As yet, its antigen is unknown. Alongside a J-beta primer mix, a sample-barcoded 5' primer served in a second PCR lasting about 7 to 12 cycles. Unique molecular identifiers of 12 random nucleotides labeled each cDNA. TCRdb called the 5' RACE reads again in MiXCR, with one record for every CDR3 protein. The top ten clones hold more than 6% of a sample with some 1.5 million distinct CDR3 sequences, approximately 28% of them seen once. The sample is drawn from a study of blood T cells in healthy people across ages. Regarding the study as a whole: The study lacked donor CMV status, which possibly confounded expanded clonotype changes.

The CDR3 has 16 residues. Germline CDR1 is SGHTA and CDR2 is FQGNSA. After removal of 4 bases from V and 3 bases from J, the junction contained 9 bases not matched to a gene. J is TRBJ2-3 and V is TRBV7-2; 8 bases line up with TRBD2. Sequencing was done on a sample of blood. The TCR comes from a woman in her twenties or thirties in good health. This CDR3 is CASSSRRGGRTDTQYF. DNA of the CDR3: TGTGCCAGCAGCTCCCGTCGCGGGGGGCGTACAGATACGCAGTATTTT.